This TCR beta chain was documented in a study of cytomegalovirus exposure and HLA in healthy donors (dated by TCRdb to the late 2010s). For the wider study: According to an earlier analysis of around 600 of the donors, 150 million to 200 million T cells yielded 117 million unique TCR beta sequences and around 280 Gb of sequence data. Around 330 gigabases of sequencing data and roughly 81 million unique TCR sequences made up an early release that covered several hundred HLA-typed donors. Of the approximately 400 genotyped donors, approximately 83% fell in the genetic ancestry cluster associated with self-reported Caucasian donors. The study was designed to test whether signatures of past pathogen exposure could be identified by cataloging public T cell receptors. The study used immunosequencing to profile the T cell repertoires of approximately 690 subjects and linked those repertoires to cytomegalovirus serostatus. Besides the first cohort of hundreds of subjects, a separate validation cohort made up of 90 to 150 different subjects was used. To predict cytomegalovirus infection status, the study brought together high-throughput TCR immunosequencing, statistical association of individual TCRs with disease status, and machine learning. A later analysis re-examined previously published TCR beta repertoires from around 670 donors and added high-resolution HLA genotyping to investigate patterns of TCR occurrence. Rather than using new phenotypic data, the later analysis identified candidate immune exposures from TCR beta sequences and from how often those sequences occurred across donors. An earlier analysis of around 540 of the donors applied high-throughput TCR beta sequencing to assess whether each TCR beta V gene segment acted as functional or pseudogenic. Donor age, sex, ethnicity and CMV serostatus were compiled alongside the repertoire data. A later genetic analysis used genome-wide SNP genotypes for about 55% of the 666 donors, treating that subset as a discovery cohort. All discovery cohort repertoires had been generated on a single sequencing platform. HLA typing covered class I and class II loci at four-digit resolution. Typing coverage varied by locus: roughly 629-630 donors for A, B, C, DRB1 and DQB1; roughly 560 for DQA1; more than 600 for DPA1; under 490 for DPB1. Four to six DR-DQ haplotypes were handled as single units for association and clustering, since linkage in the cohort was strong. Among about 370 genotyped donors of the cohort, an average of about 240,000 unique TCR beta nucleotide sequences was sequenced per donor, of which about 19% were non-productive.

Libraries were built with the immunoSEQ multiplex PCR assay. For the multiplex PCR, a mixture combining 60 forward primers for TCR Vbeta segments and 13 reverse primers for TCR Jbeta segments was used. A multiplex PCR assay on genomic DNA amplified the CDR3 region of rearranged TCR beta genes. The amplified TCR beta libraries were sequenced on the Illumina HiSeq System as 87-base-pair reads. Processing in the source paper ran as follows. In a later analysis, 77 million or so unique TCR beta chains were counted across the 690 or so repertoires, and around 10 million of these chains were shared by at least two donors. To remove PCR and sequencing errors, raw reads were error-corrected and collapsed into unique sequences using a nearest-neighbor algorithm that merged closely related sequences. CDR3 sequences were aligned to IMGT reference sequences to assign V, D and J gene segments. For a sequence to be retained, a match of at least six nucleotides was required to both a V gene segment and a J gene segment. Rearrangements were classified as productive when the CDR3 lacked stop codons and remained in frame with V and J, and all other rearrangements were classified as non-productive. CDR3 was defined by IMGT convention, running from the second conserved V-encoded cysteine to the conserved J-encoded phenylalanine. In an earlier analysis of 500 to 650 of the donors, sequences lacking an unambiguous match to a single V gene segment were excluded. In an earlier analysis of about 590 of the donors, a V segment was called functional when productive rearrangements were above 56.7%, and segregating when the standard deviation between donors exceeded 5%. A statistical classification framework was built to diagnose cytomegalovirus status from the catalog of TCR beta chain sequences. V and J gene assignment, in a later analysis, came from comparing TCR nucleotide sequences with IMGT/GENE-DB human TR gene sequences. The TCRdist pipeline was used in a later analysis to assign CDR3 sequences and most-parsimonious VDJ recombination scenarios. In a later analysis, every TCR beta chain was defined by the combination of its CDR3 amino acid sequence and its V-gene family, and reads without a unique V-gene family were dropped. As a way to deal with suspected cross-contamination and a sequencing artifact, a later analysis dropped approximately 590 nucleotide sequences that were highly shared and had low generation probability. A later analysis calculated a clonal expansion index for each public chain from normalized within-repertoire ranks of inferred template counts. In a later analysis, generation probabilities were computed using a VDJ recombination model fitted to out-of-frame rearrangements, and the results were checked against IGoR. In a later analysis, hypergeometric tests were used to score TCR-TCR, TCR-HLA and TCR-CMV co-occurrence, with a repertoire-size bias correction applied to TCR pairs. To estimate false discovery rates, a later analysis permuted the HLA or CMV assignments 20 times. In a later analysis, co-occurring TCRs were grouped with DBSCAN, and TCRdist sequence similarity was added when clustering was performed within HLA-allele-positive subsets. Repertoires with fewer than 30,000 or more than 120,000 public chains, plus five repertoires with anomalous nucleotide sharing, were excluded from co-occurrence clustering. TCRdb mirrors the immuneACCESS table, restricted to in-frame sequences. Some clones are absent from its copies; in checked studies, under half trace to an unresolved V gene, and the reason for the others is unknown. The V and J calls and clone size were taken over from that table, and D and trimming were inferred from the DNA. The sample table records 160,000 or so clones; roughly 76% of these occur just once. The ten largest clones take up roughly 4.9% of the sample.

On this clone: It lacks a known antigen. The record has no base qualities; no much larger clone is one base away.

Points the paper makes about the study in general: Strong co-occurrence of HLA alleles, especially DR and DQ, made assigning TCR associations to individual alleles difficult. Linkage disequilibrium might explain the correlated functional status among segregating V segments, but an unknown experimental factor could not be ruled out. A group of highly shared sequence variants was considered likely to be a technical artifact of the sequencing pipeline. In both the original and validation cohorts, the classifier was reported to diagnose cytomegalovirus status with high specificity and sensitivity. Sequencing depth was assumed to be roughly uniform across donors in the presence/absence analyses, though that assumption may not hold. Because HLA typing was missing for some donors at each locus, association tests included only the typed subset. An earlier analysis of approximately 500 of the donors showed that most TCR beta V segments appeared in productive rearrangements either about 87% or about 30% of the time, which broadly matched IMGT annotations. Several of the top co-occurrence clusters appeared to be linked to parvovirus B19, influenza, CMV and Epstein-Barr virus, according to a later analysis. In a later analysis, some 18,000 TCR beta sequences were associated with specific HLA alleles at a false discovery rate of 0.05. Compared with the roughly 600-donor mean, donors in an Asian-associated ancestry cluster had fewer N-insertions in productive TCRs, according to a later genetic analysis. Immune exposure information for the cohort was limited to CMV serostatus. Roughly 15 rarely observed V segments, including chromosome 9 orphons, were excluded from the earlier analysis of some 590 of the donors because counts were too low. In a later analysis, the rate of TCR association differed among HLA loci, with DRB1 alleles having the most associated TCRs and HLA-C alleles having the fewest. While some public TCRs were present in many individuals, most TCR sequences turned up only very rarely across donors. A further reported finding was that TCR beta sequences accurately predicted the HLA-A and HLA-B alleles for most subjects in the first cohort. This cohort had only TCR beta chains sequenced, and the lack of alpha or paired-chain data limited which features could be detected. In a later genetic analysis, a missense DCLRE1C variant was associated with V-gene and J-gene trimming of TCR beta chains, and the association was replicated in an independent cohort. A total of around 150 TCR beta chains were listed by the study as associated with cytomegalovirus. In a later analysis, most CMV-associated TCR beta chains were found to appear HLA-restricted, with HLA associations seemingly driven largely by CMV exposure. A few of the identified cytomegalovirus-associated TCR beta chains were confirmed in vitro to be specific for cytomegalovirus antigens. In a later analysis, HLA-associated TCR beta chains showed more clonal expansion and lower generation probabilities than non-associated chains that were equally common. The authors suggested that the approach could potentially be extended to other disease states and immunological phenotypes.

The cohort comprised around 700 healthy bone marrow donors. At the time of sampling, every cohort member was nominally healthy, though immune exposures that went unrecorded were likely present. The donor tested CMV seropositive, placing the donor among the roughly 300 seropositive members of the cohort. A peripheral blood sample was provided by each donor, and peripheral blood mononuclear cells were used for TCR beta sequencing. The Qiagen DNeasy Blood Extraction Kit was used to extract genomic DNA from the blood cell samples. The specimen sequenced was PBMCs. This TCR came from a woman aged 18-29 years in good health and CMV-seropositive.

CDR3 protein: CSAPLWDSSGANVLTF. The nucleotide sequence is TGCAGCGCCCCCCTCTGGGACTCCTCTGGGGCCAACGTCCTGACTTTC. The sequence joins TRBV29-1 to TRBJ2-6; matching of 6 bases hints at TRBD2 as the D gene. A distance of 16 bases separates the germline ends of V and J, which lose 7 bases and 0 bases respectively. Reading from cysteine to phenylalanine, the CDR3 counts 16 amino acids. The retained sequence is limited to the CDR3, 48 bases, with the frame set at the first base. Taken from the germline V gene, the CDR1 and CDR2 loops are SQVTM and ANQGSEA.